The rows below give T cell receptor beta chains drawn from one sample of a study of persistence of HIV-infected CD4 T cells. TCRdb's table, derived via immunoSEQ multiplex PCR, lists solely in-frame clones and lacks some. This table has 40,000 to 55,000 clones, around 89% appearing once. These receptors lack a known antigen. The source was CD4+ T cells sorted from PBMCs after roughly 20-hour stimulation, collected from a patient who received antiretroviral therapy. The receptor set was obtained from an adult woman with HIV who was CMV-seropositive. Each CDR3 is given without its conserved first and last residue.

J,V,CDR3
TRBJ2-1,TRBV7-6,ASSFTGGFDEQF
TRBJ2-3,TRBV5-1,ASSAGLDADTQY
TRBJ1-1,TRBV19,ASSIGGDRGLNTEAF
TRBJ2-5,TRBV18,ASSPLTGPQETQY
TRBJ2-6,TRBV27,ASSASGPGPLWANVLT
TRBJ2-5,TRBV5-1,ASSRQGVFEETQY
TRBJ2-4,TRBV4-1,ASSRERTGAKNIQY
TRBJ1-5,TRBV6-5,AIQLAGEQPQH
TRBJ1-1,TRBV19,ASSMGRGGIWNTEAF
TRBJ1-2,TRBV19,ATGQGDLNYGYT
TRBJ2-3,TRBV5-4,ASSQDTSTDTQY
TRBJ1-6,TRBV5-1,ASSLEEGNSPLH
TRBJ1-1,TRBV5-1,ASSLGQKNTEAF
TRBJ2-6,TRBV6-1,ASSARSLGQGPSGANVLT
TRBJ2-2,TRBV5-6,ASSSSMGAGELF
TRBJ1-3,TRBV7-2,ASSLERTGSGNTIY
TRBJ1-4,TRBV5-1,ASSSGVPNEKLF
TRBJ1-6,TRBV9,ASSVTGSSPLH
TRBJ2-7,TRBV12-5,ASARTGATYEQY
TRBJ1-1,TRBV5-1,ASSSGQRLMNTEAF
TRBJ1-2,TRBV12-3/TRBV12-4,ASSTRTVYGYT
TRBJ1-5,TRBV2,ASSLRQPGSNQPQH
TRBJ1-5,TRBV2,ASSDPDGQPQH
TRBJ2-1,TRBV2,ASSQQVSSYNEQF
TRBJ1-5,TRBV6-5,ASSPSGVDQPQH
TRBJ1-2,TRBV30,AWSEEDYGYT
TRBJ1-1,TRBV19,ASSPTGGLNTEAF
TRBJ1-1,TRBV2,ASSEAIAGNTEAF
TRBJ1-6,TRBV7-3,ASSLNHNSPLH
TRBJ2-5,TRBV27,ASSPYGETQY
TRBJ2-2,TRBV5-1,ASSLPSGGNTGELF
TRBJ1-2,TRBV3-1/TRBV3-2,ASSPGTGHYGYT
TRBJ2-3,TRBV19,ASRRTGQFSTDTQY
TRBJ1-2,TRBV5-4,ASSPSIGKGDHGYT
TRBJ1-5,TRBV7-8,ASSRDGFSNQPQH
TRBJ2-1,TRBV1,TSRTSGGAGNEQF
TRBJ1-2,TRBV20-1,SASLTPVGGNGYT
TRBJ2-5,TRBV27,ASSPVGETQY
TRBJ1-2,TRBV30,AWSPPSGTGNGYT
TRBJ2-1,TRBV18,ASSPLPGIDNEQF
TRBJ1-5,TRBV21-1,ASSKSQQNQPQH
TRBJ2-5,TRBV5-4,ASSLGMAVETQY
TRBJ1-1,TRBV5-1,ASSPTMNTEAF
TRBJ1-5,TRBV19,ASSPGWKGGNQPQH
TRBJ2-7,TRBV5-6,ASSWDREVGQY
TRBJ2-7,TRBV2,ASRIRTGTLYEQY